These 17 T cell receptor beta chains originate from one sample sequenced in a study of regulatory T cells in long-lasting Graves disease. This sample's time point: newly diagnosed GD, antithyroid drugs for less than 3 months. PBMCs provided the RNA from which the TCR library was made. Combining iRepertoire HTBI primers with Arm-PCR of CDR3 regions, the authors built TCR beta libraries. TCRdb reprocessed the multiplex PCR reads via MiXCR and lists one record per CDR3 protein. The data hold around 400,000 distinct CDR3 sequences, with roughly a sixth observed a single time. Here the sequenced sample was peripheral blood mononuclear cells (PBMCs), taken at new diagnosis, from a patient treated with antithyroid drugs. Source of these receptors: a female donor with Graves disease.

The CDR3 DNA follows: TGTGCCAGCAGCTCGTCGGGGCAGGGGGCTGGCGGCTACACCTTC. Residues: CASSSSGQGAGGYTF. The chain is built from TRBV7-9 and TRBJ1-2, with TRBD1 matching 8 bases. The V and J ends lost 4 bases and 8 bases, in that order; junction bases with no gene match: 12. The length of the CDR3 is 15 residues. Germline V gene lookup returns CDR1 SEHNR and CDR2 FQNEAQ (reference sequence).

The chain combines TRBV6-2 or TRBV6-3 with TRBJ1-1, with TRBD1 as a possible D gene (5 bases). CDR1 and CDR2 (germline): MNHEY, SVGEGT. CDR3 length: 15 amino acids. The V end lost 6 bases, the J end lost 3 bases, and 17 bases lay between the germline ends. As DNA, the CDR3 is TGTGCCAGCAGACCCCGACAGCCCTCACACACTGAAGCTTTCTTT. Translating gives CASRPRQPSHTEAFF.

This clonotype was counted many times. The chain combines TRBV18 with TRBJ1-2; D may be TRBD1 (6 bases). The V and J ends lost 3 bases and 6 bases respectively, with 11 bases between them. Looked up from germline, CDR1 is KGHSH and CDR2 is LQKENI. This CDR3 has 13 amino acids. Here the CDR3 reads CASSPLQGDGYTF. DNA of the CDR3: TGTGCCAGCTCACCCCTACAGGGAGATGGCTACACCTTC. Using reference TRBV18 and TRBJ1-2 for the parts outside the CDR3, the full variable domain is NAGVMQNPRHLVRRRGQEARLRCSPMKGHSHVYWYRQLPEEGLKFMVYLQKENIIDESGMPKERFSAEFPKEGPSILRIQQVVRGDSAAYFCASSPLQGDGYTFGSGTRLTVV.

The V call is TRBV19, the J call TRBJ1-5; 11 nucleotides match TRBD1. The CDR3 runs 14 residues. V lost 6 bases and J lost 5; bases outside the gene matches: 3. Germline CDR1 reads LNHDA; CDR2 reads SQIVND (reference sequence). The CDR3: CASSRDRGDQPQHF. In nucleotides, the CDR3 is TGTGCCAGTAGCCGGGACAGGGGGGATCAGCCCCAGCATTTT.

This clonotype showed up many times. This rearrangement joins TRBV6-5 to TRBJ2-1; 8 positions agree with TRBD2. Trimming removed 0 bases from V and 7 bases from J; junction bases left unmatched: 8. In germline, CDR1 is MNHEY, CDR2 SVGAGI. The CDR3 has 16 residues. The CDR3 coding sequence is TGTGCCAGCAGTTACTCGTTCAGCGGGGGTAATAATGAGCAGTTCTTC. It codes for CASSYSFSGGNNEQFF.

This clonotype occurred many times. V and J are TRBV3-1 and TRBJ2-1; D remains ambiguous. This CDR3 contains 13 residues. The germline V and J ends were trimmed by 3 bases and 4 bases, with 7 bases remaining between them. Looked up from germline, CDR1 is LGHDT and CDR2 is YNNKEL (reference sequence). Here the CDR3 DNA reads TGTGCCAGCAGCCATTCGATGTACAATGAGCAGTTCTTC. Translating gives CASSHSMYNEQFF.

V usage is TRBV6-1 and J usage is TRBJ1-1, with D uncertain. CDR3 length equals 13 residues. The germline gives CDR1 MNHNS, CDR2 SASEGT. Trimming shortened V by 5 bases and J by 3 bases, and 10 bases separated the two germline ends. The CDR3: CASSPDWDTEAFF. CDR3 in DNA: TGTGCCAGCAGTCCAGACTGGGACACTGAAGCTTTCTTT.

V is TRBV7-9 and J is TRBJ2-3, with D possibly being TRBD2 (6 bases). This CDR3 is built from 18 residues. Germline-derived CDR1 and CDR2 are SEHNR and FQNEAQ (reference sequence). Trimming left V 7 bases short and J 0 bases short, with 23 bases between. The CDR3: CASIHGPRGGGSTDTQYF. In DNA form, the CDR3 reads TGTGCCAGCATCCATGGACCTAGGGGAGGAGGTAGCACAGATACGCAGTATTTT.

Of note for this clonotype: Possible read error: a much larger clone is one base away. The J gene is TRBJ2-5, the V gene TRBV6-5; 7 bases agree with TRBD1. CDR1 MNHEY and CDR2 SVGAGI come from the germline V gene. The CDR3 contains 16 residues. The CDR3 is CASSYAEFRGLKTLYF. The CDR3 DNA follows: TGTGCCAGCAGTTACGCTGAGTTTAGGGGGCTGAAGACCCTGTACTTC.

The chain employs TRBV28 and TRBJ2-3; tentative D call: TRBD2 (6 bases). This CDR3 contains 11 residues. Germline CDR1 is MDHEN and CDR2 is SYDVKM. V was clipped by 6 bases and J by 9 bases, with 10 bases between them. The CDR3 DNA is TGTGCCAGCAGGGGAGGAAACACGCAGTATTTT. This codes for CASRGGNTQYF.

This clonotype was seen ten or more times. The V and J genes are TRBV5-4 and TRBJ2-1, with no clear D. There are 12 residues in the CDR3. The V gene lost 2 bases and the J gene lost 4 bases, with 4 bases spanning the gap. The germline V gene encodes CDR1 SGHNT and CDR2 YYREEE (reference sequence). The DNA of the CDR3 is TGTGCCAGCAGCTTCTCGTACAATGAGCAGTTCTTC. It specifies CASSFSYNEQFF.

This clonotype was picked up many times. J is TRBJ1-1 and V is TRBV3-1; D may be TRBD1 (5 bases). This CDR3 region has 12 residues. Germline V gene lookup returns CDR1 LGHDT and CDR2 YNNKEL (reference sequence). V was pared by 8 bases and J by 4 bases, with 11 bases between. CDR3 bases: TGTGCCAGCGCACTGAGGGGCACTGAAGCTTTCTTT. It encodes CASALRGTEAFF.

This chain connects TRBV29-1 to TRBJ1-2, with D unresolved. The CDR3 sequence is 14 residues long. V dropped 0 bases and J dropped 7 bases, with 15 bases sitting between them. Germline loops: CDR1 SQVTM, CDR2 ANQGSEA. CDR3 protein: CSVEESGELLGYTF. CDR3 nucleotides: TGCAGCGTTGAAGAATCCGGGGAGCTCCTTGGCTACACCTTC. Full variable domain (remainder filled in from reference TRBV29-1 and TRBJ1-2): SAVISQKPSRDICQRGTSLTIQCQVDSQVTMMFWYRQQPGQSLTLIATANQGSEATYESGFVIDKFPISRPNLTFSTLTVSNMSPEDSSIYLCSVEESGELLGYTFGSGTRLTVV.

Details on this clonotype: A far larger clone is a single base away, which makes a read error likely. The chain combines TRBV12-3 or TRBV12-4 with TRBJ2-1, with unresolved D. V was trimmed by 8 bases and J by 2 bases, leaving 13 bases between them. The CDR3 length is 14 residues. CDR3 in DNA: TGTGCCAGCGGCCCCCGCGAGACCTACAATGAGCAGTTCTTC. Its protein product is CASGPRETYNEQFF.

This chain uses TRBV7-2 with TRBJ1-5; the D gene is possibly TRBD1 (5 bases). Germline lookup yields CDR1 SGHTA and CDR2 FQGNSA. With 5 bases removed from V and 7 bases from J, the gap between germline ends came to 21 bases. This CDR3 is 16 amino acids long. The CDR3 region has the DNA TGTGCCAGCAGCCTATTTTTGGGGGGTCAGGGACAGCCCCAGCATTTT. Its protein is CASSLFLGGQGQPQHF.

This clonotype was counted many times. The rearrangement joins TRBV20-1 to TRBJ2-1; a possible D gene is TRBD2 (5 bases). The CDR3 extends over 16 amino acids. Per the germline V gene, CDR1 is DFQATT and CDR2 is SNEGSKA (reference sequence). V was shortened by 1 base and J by 12 bases, with 25 bases between the two germline ends. This CDR3 is CSARVQSWSASSVQFF. The CDR3, as DNA: TGCAGTGCTAGAGTCCAGTCATGGAGCGCTAGCAGTGTGCAGTTCTTC.

This chain connects TRBV29-1 to TRBJ2-2; perhaps TRBD1 as D (5 bases). V lost 5 bases, J lost 5 bases, and 6 bases lay in between. Looked up from germline, CDR1 is SQVTM and CDR2 is ANQGSEA. CDR3 length: 11 amino acids. As DNA, the CDR3 is TGCAGCGTTTCAGGGACCGGGGAGCTGTTTTTT. It translates to CSVSGTGELFF.